The 24 T cell receptor beta chains reported below all come from one sample, sequenced in a study of cytomegalovirus exposure and HLA in healthy donors. PCR employed 60 Vbeta and 13 Jbeta primers. This table comes from immunoSEQ multiplex PCR, and its TCRdb copy is limited to in-frame clones, with some not included. The table records under 200,000 clones, roughly 84% of them present only once. The specimen was PBMCs. These receptor sequences come from a boy aged 5-17 years in good health and CMV-seronegative.

The CDR3 loop is CASSLRAAGGQPQHF. CDR3 DNA sequence: TGTGCCAGCAGTTTAAGGGCGGCCGGAGGTCAGCCCCAGCATTTT. The gene calls are TRBV28 and TRBJ1-5; D call uncertain. CDR3 size: 15 residues. The V end was cut by 2 bases, the J end by 6 bases, with 14 bases between. Germline V gene data show CDR1 as MDHEN and CDR2 as SYDVKM.

The V gene is TRBV10-2, the J gene TRBJ1-5; D is uncertain. CDR1 is WSHSY, CDR2 SAAADI, per germline. The CDR3 has 14 amino acids. Trimming took 0 bases from V and 5 from J, leaving 8 bases between them. The CDR3, as DNA: TGCGCCAGCAGTGAGTCAGGAGTTGATCAGCCCCAGCATTTT. Encoded protein: CASSESGVDQPQHF.

This chain uses TRBV18 with TRBJ2-7, with D possibly matching TRBD2 (6 bases). This CDR3 has 13 amino acids. V lost 5 bases and J 4 bases, leaving 12 bases between the germline ends. Germline values: CDR1 KGHSH, CDR2 LQKENI. CDR3: CASSIGGLYEQYF. The DNA for the CDR3 is TGTGCCAGCTCAATTGGAGGGTTGTACGAGCAGTACTTC. Based on the CDR3 plus reference TRBV18 and TRBJ2-7, the full variable domain is NAGVMQNPRHLVRRRGQEARLRCSPMKGHSHVYWYRQLPEEGLKFMVYLQKENIIDESGMPKERFSAEFPKEGPSILRIQQVVRGDSAAYFCASSIGGLYEQYFGPGTRLTVT.

This sequence joins TRBV12-5 and TRBJ2-1, with D maybe TRBD1 (5 bases). The CDR3 contains 14 residues. Germline-derived CDR1 and CDR2 are LGHNT and FRNRAP. Between the trimmed V and J ends, which lost 3 bases and 1 base, there was a span of 7 bases. The CDR3 region is CASGLQASYNEQFF. The CDR3 bases are TGTGCTAGTGGTTTACAGGCGTCCTACAATGAGCAGTTCTTC.

The chain uses TRBV7-3 and TRBJ1-4; 10 nucleotides match TRBD1. The ends lost 5 bases at V and 12 bases at J; junction bases unmatched: 6. The CDR3 runs 13 residues. Germline values: CDR1 SGHTA, CDR2 FQGTGA. CDR3 sequence (DNA): TGTGCCAGCAGCCCCGGGACAGGGGAGGAACTGTTTTTT. This encodes CASSPGTGEELFF.

This clone was detected only once. The CDR3 coding sequence is TGTGCCAGCAGTAGCTGGACAGCAACTAATGAAAAACTGTTTTTT. Protein product: CASSSWTATNEKLFF. The chain couples TRBV6-1 to TRBJ1-4; perhaps TRBD1 as D (6 bases). Germline V gene lookup returns CDR1 MNHNS and CDR2 SASEGT. The CDR3 runs to 15 residues. V was clipped by 5 bases and J by 0 bases, with 10 bases between them.

V and J are TRBV10-2 and TRBJ2-5; no clear D. This CDR3 contains 12 residues. Per germline, CDR1 WSHSY and CDR2 SAAADI. V was shortened by 5 bases and J by 0 bases, with 4 bases between the two germline ends. CDR3 in DNA: TGCGCCAGCAGTCGGGACCAAGAGACCCAGTACTTC. It yields the protein CASSRDQETQYF.

The chain joins TRBV12-2 to TRBJ1-3. TRBV12-2 is designated a pseudogene. This CDR3 has 15 residues. CDR3 in amino acids: CASRFQRRSGNTIYF. The CDR3 DNA sequence: TGTGCAAGTCGCTTCCAGCGACGCTCTGGAAACACCATATATTTT.

The J gene is TRBJ1-5, the V gene TRBV2; perhaps TRBD1 as D (6 bases). The CDR3 is made up of 14 amino acids. The germline V gene has CDR1 SNHLY and CDR2 FYNNEI. The ends were cut back, 7 bases at V and 3 bases at J, with 13 bases in the middle. The CDR3 sequence is CASTLDRFNQPQHF. In nucleotides, the CDR3 is TGTGCCAGCACCCTTGACAGGTTCAATCAGCCCCAGCATTTT.

This clone showed up just once. V usage is TRBV7-9 and J usage is TRBJ1-1; 7 positions match TRBD1. J was trimmed by 7 bases and V by 5 bases; bases with no gene match: 1. Germline loops: CDR1 SEHNR, CDR2 FQNEAQ (reference sequence). The CDR3 spans 11 residues. The CDR3: CASSQGDEAFF. CDR3 nucleotide sequence: TGTGCCAGCAGCCAGGGGGATGAAGCTTTCTTT.

The chain carries TRBV6-6 and TRBJ2-5; a possible D gene is TRBD2 (5 bases). CDR3 size: 15 residues. Germline lookup yields CDR1 MNHNY and CDR2 SVGAGI (reference sequence). The V and J ends lost 6 bases and 5 bases respectively, with 19 bases between them. In DNA form, the CDR3 reads TGTGCCAGCAGCCCCGCCCCTGGGCGAGGGGAGACCCAGTACTTC. This translates into CASSPAPGRGETQYF.

This clone was found once. The chain employs TRBV13 and TRBJ1-4; weak D call: TRBD1 (6 bases). Germline V gives CDR1 PRHDT, CDR2 FYEKMQ (reference sequence). Trimming stripped 2 bases from V and 8 bases from J, with 15 bases between. This CDR3 is 15 amino acids long. CDR3 sequence reads: CASSLRGAGLEKLFF. CDR3 nucleotides: TGTGCCAGCAGCTTACGGGGGGCAGGGTTGGAAAAACTGTTTTTT. Variable domain in full (rest from reference TRBV13 and TRBJ1-4): AAGVIQSPRHLIKEKRETATLKCYPIPRHDTVYWYQQGPGQDPQFLISFYEKMQSDKGSIPDRFSAQQFSDYHSELNMSSLELGDSALYFCASSLRGAGLEKLFFGSGTQLSVL.

The V call is TRBV27, the J call TRBJ1-1; D uncertain. The V gene lost 10 bases and the J gene lost 7 bases, with 19 bases spanning the gap. The CDR3 is 13 amino acids. The germline gives CDR1 MNHEY, CDR2 SMNVEV (reference sequence). The CDR3 reads CATARGIGDEAFF. The DNA for the CDR3 is TGTGCCACAGCTCGAGGTATCGGTGATGAAGCTTTCTTT.

The gene calls are TRBV30 and TRBJ1-2; 9 bases are a match to TRBD1. V lost 1 base and J lost 6; bases outside the gene matches: 9. Germline CDR1 reads GTSNPN; CDR2 reads SVGIG (reference sequence). The CDR3 has 15 amino acids. CDR3 nucleotide sequence: TGTGCCTGGAGTGCCCTTGGGACAGGGCAAGATGGCTACACCTTC. Its translation is CAWSALGTGQDGYTF. Drawing the rest from reference TRBV30 and TRBJ1-2, the complete variable domain is SQTIHQWPATLVQPVGSPLSLECTVEGTSNPNLYWYRQAAGRGLQLLFYSVGIGQISSEVPQNLSASRPQDRQFILSSKKLLLSDSGFYLCAWSALGTGQDGYTFGSGTRLTVV.

Worth noting for this clone: Compared with germline, one end of the junction differs, possibly owing to a read error. The chain combines TRBV20-1 with TRBJ2-4; 9 bases align to TRBD1. The CDR3 runs 11 residues. Germline V gene sequence: CDR1 DFQATT, CDR2 SNEGSKA (reference sequence). CDR3 coding DNA: TGCAGTGCTCCGAAACAGGGGGCCCGTCACTTC. This gives the protein CSAPKQGARHF.

This clone came up once. The chain links TRBV10-3 to TRBJ1-1; 7 bases are a match to TRBD1. Germline V gene data show CDR1 as ENHRY and CDR2 as SYGVKD. After removal of 2 bases from V and 1 base from J, the junction contained 13 bases not matched to a gene. The CDR3 spans 18 residues. CDR3 residues: CAISEGKGAGTANTEAFF. DNA of the CDR3: TGTGCCATCAGTGAGGGGAAGGGGGCCGGCACAGCGAACACTGAAGCTTTCTTT.

The CDR3, as DNA: TGTGCCAGCAACTCCGTCAATGAGCAGTTCTTC. Protein product: CASNSVNEQFF. V usage is TRBV7-2 and J usage is TRBJ2-1, with D uncertain. This CDR3 is built from 11 residues. Looked up from germline, CDR1 is SGHTA and CDR2 is FQGNSA. Between the trimmed V and J ends, which lost 7 bases and 6 bases, there was a span of 7 bases.

Worth noting for this clone: The junction differs from germline at one of its ends, possibly a read error. This chain uses TRBV7-9 with TRBJ2-1; 7 bases line up with TRBD1. Germline values: CDR1 SEHNR, CDR2 FQNEAQ (reference sequence). The CDR3 totals 11 residues. Here the CDR3 reads CASSLGPQGVF. CDR3 sequence (DNA): TGTGCCAGCAGCTTAGGGCCCCAGGGGGTCTTC.

The genes are TRBV6-4 and TRBJ1-2, with TRBD1 matching over 8 bases. Germline-derived CDR1 and CDR2 are MRHNA and SNTAGT. The CDR3 loop spans 14 amino acids. J was trimmed by 4 bases and V by 4 bases; bases with no gene match: 5. The CDR3 region is CASSARTGSYGYTF. In DNA, the CDR3 is TGTGCCAGCAGTGCCCGGACAGGGTCCTATGGCTACACCTTC.

The genes are TRBV30 and TRBJ2-7; tentative D call: TRBD1 (5 bases). This CDR3 comprises 13 residues. CDR1 GTSNPN and CDR2 SVGIG come from the germline V gene (reference sequence). V was cut by 4 bases and J by 4 bases, with 14 bases left in between. The CDR3 spells CAWTTTGAYEQYF. DNA of the CDR3: TGTGCCTGGACCACTACTGGGGCGTACGAGCAGTACTTC.

This chain joins TRBV7-6 and TRBJ2-7; 8 nucleotides align to TRBD1. J was trimmed by 7 bases and V by 5 bases; bases with no gene match: 13. Germline assignment: CDR1 SGHVS and CDR2 FNYEAQ. The CDR3 is made up of 15 amino acids. In nucleotides, the CDR3 is TGTGCCAGCAGCGGGGGAGGACAGGGTTCGAAAGAGCAGTACTTC. Translation gives CASSGGGQGSKEQYF. The whole variable domain, remainder taken from reference TRBV7-6 and TRBJ2-7, is GAGVSQSPRYKVTKRGQDVALRCDPISGHVSLYWYRQALGQGPEFLTYFNYEAQQDKSGLPNDRFSAERPEGSISTLTIQRTEQRDSAMYRCASSGGGQGSKEQYFGPGTRLTVT.

The chain couples TRBV19 to TRBJ1-1; D unresolved. Germline-derived CDR1 and CDR2 are LNHDA and SQIVND (reference sequence). V was shortened by 6 bases and J by 7 bases, with 15 bases between the two germline ends. The CDR3 has 13 amino acids. Here the CDR3 reads CASSSTGSGEAFF. The CDR3 coding sequence is TGTGCCAGTAGCTCGACGGGATCCGGTGAAGCTTTCTTT.

The rearrangement uses TRBV27 and TRBJ2-7, with 7 nucleotides matching TRBD2. Germline V gene data show CDR1 as MNHEY and CDR2 as SMNVEV (reference sequence). This CDR3 is 18 amino acids long. V lost 0 bases, J lost 0 bases, and 11 bases stayed unmatched. CDR3 region: CASSLSYAGDINSYEQYF. The CDR3 coding sequence is TGTGCCAGCAGTTTATCCTATGCGGGAGACATAAACTCCTACGAGCAGTACTTC.

The chain links TRBV4-1 to TRBJ2-3, with no clear D. Germline-derived CDR1 and CDR2 are MGHRA and YSYEKL. Trimming pared 4 bases from V and 4 bases from J, leaving 6 bases between. The CDR3 sequence is 12 residues long. CDR3 residues: CASSPRPDTQYF. CDR3 DNA: TGCGCCAGCAGCCCTAGACCAGATACGCAGTATTTT.